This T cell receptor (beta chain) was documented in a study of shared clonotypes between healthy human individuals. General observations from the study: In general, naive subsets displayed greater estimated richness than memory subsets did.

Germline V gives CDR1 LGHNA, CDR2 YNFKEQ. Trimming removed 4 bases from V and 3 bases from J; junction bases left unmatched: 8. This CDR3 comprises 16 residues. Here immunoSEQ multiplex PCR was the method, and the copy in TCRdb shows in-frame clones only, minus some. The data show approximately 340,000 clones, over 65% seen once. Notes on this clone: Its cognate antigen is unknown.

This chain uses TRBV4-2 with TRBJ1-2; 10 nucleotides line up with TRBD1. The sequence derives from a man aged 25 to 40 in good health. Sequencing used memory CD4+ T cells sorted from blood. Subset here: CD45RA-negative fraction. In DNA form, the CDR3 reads TGTGCCAGCAGCCCCCGGACAGGGGGAGAAGACTATGGCTACACCTTC. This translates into CASSPRTGGEDYGYTF.